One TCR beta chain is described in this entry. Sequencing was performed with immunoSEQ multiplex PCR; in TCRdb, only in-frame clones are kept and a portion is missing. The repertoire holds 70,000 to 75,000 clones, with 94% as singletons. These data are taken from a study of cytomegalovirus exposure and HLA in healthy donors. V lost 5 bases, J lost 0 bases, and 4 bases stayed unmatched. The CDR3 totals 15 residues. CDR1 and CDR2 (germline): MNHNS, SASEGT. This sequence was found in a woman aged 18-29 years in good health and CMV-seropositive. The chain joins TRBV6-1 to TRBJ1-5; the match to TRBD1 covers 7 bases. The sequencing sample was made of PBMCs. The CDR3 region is CASSPTGVSNQPQHF. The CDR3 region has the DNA TGTGCCAGCAGTCCAACAGGGGTTAGCAATCAGCCCCAGCATTTT.